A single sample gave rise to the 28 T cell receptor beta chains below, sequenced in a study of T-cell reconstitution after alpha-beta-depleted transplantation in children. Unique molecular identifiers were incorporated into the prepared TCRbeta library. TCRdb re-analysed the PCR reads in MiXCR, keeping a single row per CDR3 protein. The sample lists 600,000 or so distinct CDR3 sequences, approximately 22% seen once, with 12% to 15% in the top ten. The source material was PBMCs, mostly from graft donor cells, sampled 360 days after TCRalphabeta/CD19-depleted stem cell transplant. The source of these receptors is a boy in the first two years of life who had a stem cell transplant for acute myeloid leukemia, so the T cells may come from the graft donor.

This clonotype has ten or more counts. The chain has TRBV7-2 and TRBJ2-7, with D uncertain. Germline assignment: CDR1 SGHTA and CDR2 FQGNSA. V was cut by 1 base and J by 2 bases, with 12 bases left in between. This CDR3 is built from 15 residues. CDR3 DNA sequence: TGTGCCAGCAGCTTAGGCCGGAGCCCAGCCTACGAGCAGTACTTC. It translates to CASSLGRSPAYEQYF.

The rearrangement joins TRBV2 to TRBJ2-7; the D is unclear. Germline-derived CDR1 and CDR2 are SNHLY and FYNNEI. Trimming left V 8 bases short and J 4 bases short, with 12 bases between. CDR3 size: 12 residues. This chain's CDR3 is CASRVPSYEQYV. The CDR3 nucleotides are TGTGCCAGCCGGGTCCCATCGTACGAGCAGTACGTC.

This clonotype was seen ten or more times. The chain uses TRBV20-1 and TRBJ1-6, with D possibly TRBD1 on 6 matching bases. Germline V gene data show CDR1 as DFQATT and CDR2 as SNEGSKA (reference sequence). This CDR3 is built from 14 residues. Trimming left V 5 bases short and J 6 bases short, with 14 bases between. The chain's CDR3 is CSAQTGPANSPLHF. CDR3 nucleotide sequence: TGCAGTGCTCAAACAGGGCCGGCTAATTCACCCCTCCACTTT.

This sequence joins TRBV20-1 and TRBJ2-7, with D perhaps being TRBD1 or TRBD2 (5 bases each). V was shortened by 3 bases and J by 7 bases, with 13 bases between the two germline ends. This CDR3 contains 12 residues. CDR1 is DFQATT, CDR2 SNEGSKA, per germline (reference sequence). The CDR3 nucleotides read TGCAGTGCTAGCCAGGGAGTGGAAGAGCAGTACGTC. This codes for CSASQGVEEQYV.

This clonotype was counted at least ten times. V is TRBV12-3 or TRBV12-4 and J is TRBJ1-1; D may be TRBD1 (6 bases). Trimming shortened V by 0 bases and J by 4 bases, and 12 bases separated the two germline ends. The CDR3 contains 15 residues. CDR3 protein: CASSLALGGGTEAFF. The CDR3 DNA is TGTGCCAGCAGTTTAGCGCTAGGGGGGGGCACTGAAGCTTTCTTT.

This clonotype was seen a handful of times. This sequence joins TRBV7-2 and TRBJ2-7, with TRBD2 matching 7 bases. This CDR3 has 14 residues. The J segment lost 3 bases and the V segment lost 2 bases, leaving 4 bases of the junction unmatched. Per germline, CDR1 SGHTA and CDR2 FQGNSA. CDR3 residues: CASSLLPGGYEQYV. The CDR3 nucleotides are TGTGCCAGCAGCTTATTGCCGGGGGGCTACGAGCAGTACGTC.

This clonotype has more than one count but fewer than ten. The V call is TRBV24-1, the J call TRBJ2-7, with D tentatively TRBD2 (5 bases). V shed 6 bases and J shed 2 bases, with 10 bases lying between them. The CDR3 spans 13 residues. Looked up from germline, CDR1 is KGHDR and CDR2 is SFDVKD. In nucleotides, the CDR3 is TGTGCCACCAGTCGAACGGGGACCTACGAGCAGTACGTC. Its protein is CATSRTGTYEQYV.

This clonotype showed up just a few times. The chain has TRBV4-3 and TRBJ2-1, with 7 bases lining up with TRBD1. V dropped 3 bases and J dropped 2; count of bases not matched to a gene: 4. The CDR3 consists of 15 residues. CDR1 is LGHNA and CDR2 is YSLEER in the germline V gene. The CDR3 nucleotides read TGCGCCAGCAGCCAGCGACAGGGAACCTACAATGAGCAGTTCTTC. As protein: CASSQRQGTYNEQFF.

The CDR3 bases are TGTGCCAGCAGCTTAAGAGTCCCGACCCAGTACTTC. This translates into CASSLRVPTQYF. The chain couples TRBV7-8 to TRBJ2-5; D is unresolved. V was cut by 2 bases and J by 7 bases, with 8 bases left in between. Germline CDR1 SGHVS, CDR2 FQNEAQ. This CDR3 is 12 amino acids long.

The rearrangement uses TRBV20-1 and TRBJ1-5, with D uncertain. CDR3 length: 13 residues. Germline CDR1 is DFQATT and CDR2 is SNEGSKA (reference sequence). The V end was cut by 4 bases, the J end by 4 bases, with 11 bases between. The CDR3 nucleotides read TGCAGTGCTATTTACCGGGAGAATCAGCCCCAGCATTTT. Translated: CSAIYRENQPQHF.

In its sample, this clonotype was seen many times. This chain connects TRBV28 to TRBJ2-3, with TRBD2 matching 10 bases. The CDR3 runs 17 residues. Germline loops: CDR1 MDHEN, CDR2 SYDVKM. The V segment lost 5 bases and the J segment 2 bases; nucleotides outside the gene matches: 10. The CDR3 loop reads CASSPEAGGTTTDTQYF. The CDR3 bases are TGTGCCAGCAGTCCTGAAGCGGGGGGGACAACCACAGATACGCAGTATTTT. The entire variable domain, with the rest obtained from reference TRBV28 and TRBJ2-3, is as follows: DVKVTQSSRYLVKRTGEKVFLECVQDMDHENMFWYRQDPGLGLRLIYFSYDVKMKEKGDIPEGYSVSREKKERFSLILESASTNQTSMYLCASSPEAGGTTTDTQYFGPGTRLTVL.

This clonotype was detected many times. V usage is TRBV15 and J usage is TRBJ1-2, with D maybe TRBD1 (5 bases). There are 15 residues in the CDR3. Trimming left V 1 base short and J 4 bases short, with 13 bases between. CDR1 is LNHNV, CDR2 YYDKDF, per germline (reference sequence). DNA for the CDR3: TGTGCCACCAGCAGAGGCGCAACCGGGACCTATGGCTACACCTTC. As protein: CATSRGATGTYGYTF.

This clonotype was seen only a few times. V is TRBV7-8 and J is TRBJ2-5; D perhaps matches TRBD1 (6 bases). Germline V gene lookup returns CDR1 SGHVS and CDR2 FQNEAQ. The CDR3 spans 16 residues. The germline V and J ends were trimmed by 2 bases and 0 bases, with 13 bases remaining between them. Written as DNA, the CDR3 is TGTGCCAGCAGCTTACTTCATACAGGGAACCAAGAGACCCAGTACTTC. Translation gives CASSLLHTGNQETQYF.

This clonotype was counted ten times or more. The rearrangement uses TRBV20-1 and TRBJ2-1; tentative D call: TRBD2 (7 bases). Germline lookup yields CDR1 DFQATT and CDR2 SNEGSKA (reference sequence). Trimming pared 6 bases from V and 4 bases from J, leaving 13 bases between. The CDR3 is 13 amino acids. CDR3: CSALGGGYNEQFF. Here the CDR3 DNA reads TGCAGTGCCTTAGGGGGGGGTTACAATGAGCAGTTCTTC.

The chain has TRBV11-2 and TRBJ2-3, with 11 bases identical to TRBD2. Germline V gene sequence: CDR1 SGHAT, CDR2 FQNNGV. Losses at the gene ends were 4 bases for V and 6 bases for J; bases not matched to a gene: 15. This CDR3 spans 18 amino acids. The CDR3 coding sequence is TGTGCCAGCAGCTCGATAATCGGTAGCGGGGGGGCCGTCGATACGCAGTATTTT. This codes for CASSSIIGSGGAVDTQYF. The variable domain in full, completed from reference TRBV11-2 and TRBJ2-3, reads EAGVAQSPRYKIIEKRQSVAFWCNPISGHATLYWYQQILGQGPKLLIQFQNNGVVDDSQLPKDRFSAERLKGVDSTLKIQPAKLEDSAVYLCASSSIIGSGGAVDTQYFGPGTRLTVL.

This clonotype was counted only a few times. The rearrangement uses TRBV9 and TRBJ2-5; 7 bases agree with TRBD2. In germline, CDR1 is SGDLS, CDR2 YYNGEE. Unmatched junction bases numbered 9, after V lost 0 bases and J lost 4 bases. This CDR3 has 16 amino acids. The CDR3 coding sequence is TGTGCCAGCAGCGTAGGCGGGGGTCCTTTGAGAGAGACCCAGTACTTC. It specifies CASSVGGGPLRETQYF.

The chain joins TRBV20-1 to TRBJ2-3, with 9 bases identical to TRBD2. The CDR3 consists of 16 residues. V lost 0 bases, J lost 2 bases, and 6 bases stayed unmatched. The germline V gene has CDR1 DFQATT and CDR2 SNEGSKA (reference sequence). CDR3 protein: CSARDIAGAITDTQYF. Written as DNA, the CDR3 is TGCAGTGCTAGAGACATAGCGGGGGCCATCACAGATACGCAGTATTTT.

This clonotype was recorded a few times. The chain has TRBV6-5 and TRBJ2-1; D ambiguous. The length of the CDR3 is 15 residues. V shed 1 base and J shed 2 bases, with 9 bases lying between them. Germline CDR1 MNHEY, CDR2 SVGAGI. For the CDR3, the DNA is TGTGCCAGCAGTTACTTCCCGCTCCCCTACAATGAGCAGTTCTTC. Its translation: CASSYFPLPYNEQFF.

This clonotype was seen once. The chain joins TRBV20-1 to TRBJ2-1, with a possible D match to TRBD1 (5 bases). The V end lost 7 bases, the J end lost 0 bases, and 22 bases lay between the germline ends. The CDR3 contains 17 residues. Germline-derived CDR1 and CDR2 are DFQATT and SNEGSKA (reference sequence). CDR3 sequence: CSGKTRTFVGSYNEQFF. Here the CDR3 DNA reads TGCAGTGGGAAGACGAGGACATTTGTTGGCTCCTACAATGAGCAGTTCTTC.

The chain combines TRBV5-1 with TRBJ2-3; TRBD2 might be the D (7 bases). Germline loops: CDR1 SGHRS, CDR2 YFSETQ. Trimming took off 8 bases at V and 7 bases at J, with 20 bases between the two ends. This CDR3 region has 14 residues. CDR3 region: CASQDSGAINTQYF. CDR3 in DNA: TGCGCCAGTCAGGACAGCGGGGCGATAAATACGCAGTATTTT.

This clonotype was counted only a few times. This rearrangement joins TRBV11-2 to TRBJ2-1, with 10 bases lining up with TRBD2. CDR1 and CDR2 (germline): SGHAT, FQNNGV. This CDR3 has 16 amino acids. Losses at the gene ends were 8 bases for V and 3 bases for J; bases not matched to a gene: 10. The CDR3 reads CASGRLGLADYNEQFF. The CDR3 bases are TGTGCCAGCGGACGGCTCGGACTAGCGGACTACAATGAGCAGTTCTTC.

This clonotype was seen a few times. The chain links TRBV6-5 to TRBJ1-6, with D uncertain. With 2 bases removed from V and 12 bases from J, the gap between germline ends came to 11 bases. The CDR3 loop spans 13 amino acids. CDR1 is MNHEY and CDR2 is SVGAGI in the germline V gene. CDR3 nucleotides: TGTGCCAGCAGTTACGAGGTCGTTGGACCCCTCCACTTT. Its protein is CASSYEVVGPLHF.

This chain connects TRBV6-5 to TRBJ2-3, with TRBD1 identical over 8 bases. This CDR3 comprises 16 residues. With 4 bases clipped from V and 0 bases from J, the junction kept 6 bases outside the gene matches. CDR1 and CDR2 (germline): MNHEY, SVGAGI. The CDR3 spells CASSSPGQVSTDTQYF. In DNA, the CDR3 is TGTGCCAGCAGTTCCCCGGGACAGGTTAGCACAGATACGCAGTATTTT.

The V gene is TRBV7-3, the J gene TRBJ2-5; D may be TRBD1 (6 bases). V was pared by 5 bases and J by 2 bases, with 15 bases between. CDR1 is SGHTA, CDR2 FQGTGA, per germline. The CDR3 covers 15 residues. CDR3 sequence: CASSPSGHHQETQYF. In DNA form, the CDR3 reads TGTGCCAGCAGCCCTTCGGGACACCATCAAGAGACCCAGTACTTC.

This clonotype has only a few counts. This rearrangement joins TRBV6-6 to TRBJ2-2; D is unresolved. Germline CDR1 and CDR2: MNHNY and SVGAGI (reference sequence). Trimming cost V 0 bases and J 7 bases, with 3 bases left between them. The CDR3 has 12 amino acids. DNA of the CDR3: TGTGCCAGCAGTTACTCTGTCGGGGAGCTGTTTTTT. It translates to CASSYSVGELFF.

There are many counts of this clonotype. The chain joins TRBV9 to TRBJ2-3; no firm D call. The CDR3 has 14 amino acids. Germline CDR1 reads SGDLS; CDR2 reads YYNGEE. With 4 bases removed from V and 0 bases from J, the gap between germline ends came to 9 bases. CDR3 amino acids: CASSPRASTDTQYF. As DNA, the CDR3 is TGTGCCAGCAGCCCTCGTGCTAGCACAGATACGCAGTATTTT.

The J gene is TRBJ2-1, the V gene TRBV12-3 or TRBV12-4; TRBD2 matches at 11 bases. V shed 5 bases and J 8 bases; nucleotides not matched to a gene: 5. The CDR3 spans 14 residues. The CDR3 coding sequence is TGTGCCAGCAGTGATAGCGGGGGGGGTTATGAGCAGTTCTTC. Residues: CASSDSGGGYEQFF.

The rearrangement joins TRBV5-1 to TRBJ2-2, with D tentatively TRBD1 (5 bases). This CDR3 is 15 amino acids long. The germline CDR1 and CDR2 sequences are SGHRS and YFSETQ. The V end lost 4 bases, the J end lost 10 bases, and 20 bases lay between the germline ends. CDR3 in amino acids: CASSPLGPGSSELFF. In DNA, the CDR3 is TGCGCCAGCAGCCCCTTGGGGCCCGGATCCTCGGAGCTGTTTTTT.